This T cell receptor beta chain originates from a study of chemoradiotherapy in HPV16-positive cancers (dated by TCRdb to between 2022 and 2023). Concerning the study at large: Functional T-cell assays on cells from a couple of HPV16-positive patients defined candidate HPV-specific T-cell clones and common TCR motifs. The study asked whether T-cell immunity against the HPV oncoproteins E6 and E7 changes during chemoradiotherapy and whether it affects survival. The candidate HPV-specific TCRs and motifs were subsequently tracked in TCR repertoires obtained from 70 to 95 patients with HPV-related cancers. Here is what the overall study found, with its caveats: Expansion of candidate HPV-specific clones and E7-related TCR motifs was observed in the tumor microenvironment during treatment, whereas no such expansion was observed for non-HPV-specific T cells. In HPV16-positive patients, expansion of HPV-responsive T cells during chemoradiotherapy was found to be associated with improved recurrence-free survival. Only a couple of HPV16-positive patients were used to derive the functional definition of HPV-specific T cells, and the survival association was reported for HPV16-positive patients.

Repertoires were sampled repeatedly over the course of chemoradiotherapy, so clonal expansion could be followed in the tumor microenvironment. The library relied on the immunoSEQ multiplex PCR assay. Drawn from immuneACCESS, this table holds only the in-frame rearrangements with V and J called that TCRdb kept. Clones are partly lost; checked studies trace under half to an unresolved V gene and leave the rest unexplained. The sample data list approximately 38,000 clones, and around four fifths of these were observed just once. The biggest ten clones account for 3.5% to 4% of the sample. V sheds 0 bases and J sheds 8 bases, leaving 9 bases between their ends. Via the germline V gene, CDR1 is SGDLS and CDR2 YYNGEE. There are 14 amino acids in the CDR3, from cysteine to phenylalanine inclusive. The sequence is cut down to CDR3 DNA, 42 bases in frame from base 1. As to this clone: The target of this receptor is not known. No much larger clone is present one base from it, and per-base qualities are unavailable.

The V and J genes are TRBV9 and TRBJ1-6; TRBD1 is a weak D gene call, 6 bases matching. The clonotype comes from a human donor with HPV-associated anogenital cancer. Sequenced here: blood, sampled from a patient who underwent chemoradiotherapy. This receptor carries the CDR3 CASSVEGVDSPLHF. The sequenced DNA is TGTGCCAGCAGCGTAGAGGGGGTAGATTCACCCCTCCACTTT.